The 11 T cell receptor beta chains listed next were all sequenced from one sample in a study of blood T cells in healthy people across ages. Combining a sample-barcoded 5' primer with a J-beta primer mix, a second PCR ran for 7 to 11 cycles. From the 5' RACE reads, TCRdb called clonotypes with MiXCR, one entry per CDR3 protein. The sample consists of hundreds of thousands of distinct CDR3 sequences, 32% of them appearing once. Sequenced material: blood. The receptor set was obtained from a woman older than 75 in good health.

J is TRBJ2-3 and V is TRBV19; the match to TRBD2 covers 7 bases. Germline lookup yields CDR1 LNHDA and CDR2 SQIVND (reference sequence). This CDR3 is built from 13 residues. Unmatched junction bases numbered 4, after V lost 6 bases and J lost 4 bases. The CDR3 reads CASSETSADTQYF. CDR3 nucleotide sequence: TGTGCCAGTAGCGAAACTAGCGCAGATACGCAGTATTTT. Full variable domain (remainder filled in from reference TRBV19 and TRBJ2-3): DGGITQSPKYLFRKEGQNVTLSCEQNLNHDAMYWYRQDPGQGLRLIYYSQIVNDFQKGDIAEGYSVSREKKESFPLTVTSAQKNPTAFYLCASSETSADTQYFGPGTRLTVL.

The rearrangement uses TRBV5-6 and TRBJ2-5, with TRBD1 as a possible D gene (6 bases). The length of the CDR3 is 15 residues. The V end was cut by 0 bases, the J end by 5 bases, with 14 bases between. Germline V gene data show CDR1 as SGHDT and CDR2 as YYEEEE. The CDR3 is CASSLAVGAGETQYF. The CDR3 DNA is TGTGCCAGCAGCTTGGCCGTGGGGGCTGGGGAGACCCAGTACTTC.

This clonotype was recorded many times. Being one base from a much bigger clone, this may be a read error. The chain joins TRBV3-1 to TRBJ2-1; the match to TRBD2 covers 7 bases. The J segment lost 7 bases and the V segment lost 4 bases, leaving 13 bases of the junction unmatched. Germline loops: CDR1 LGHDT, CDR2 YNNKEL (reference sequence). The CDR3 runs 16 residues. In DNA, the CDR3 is TGTGCCAGCAGCCCCGGGGGGACGGCTGTCCGAAATGAGCAGTTCTTC. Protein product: CASSPGGTAVRNEQFF.

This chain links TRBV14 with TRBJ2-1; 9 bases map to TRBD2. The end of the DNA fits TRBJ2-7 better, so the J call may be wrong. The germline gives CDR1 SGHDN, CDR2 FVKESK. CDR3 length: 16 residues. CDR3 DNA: TGTGCCAGCAGTCTGAAGGGCGGGGGGGTCTACAATGAGCAGTACTTC. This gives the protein CASSLKGGGVYNEQYF.

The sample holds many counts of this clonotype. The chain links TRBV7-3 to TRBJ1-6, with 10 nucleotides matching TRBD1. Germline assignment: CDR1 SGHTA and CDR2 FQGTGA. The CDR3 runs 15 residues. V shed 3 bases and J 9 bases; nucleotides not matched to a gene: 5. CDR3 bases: TGTGCCAGCAGCTTGGGACAGGGGATAGGTTCACCCCTCCACTTT. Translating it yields CASSLGQGIGSPLHF. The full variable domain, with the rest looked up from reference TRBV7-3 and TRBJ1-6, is GAGVSQTPSNKVTEKGKYVELRCDPISGHTALYWYRQSLGQGPEFLIYFQGTGAADDSGLPNDRFFAVRPEGSVSTLKIQRTERGDSAVYLCASSLGQGIGSPLHFGNGTRLTVT.

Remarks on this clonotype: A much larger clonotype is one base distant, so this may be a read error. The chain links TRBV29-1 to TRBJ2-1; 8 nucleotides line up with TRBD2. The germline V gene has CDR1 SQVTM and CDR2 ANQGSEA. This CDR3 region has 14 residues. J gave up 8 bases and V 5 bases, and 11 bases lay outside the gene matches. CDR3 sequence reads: CSVRKRGKYHEQFF. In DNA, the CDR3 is TGCAGCGTTAGGAAGCGGGGGAAATACCATGAGCAGTTCTTC.

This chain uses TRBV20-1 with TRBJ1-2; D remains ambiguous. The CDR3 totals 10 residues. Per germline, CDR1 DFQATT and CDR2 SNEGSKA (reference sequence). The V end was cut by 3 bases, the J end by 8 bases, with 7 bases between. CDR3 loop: CSASGGGYTF. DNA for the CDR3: TGCAGTGCTAGTGGTGGGGGCTACACCTTC.

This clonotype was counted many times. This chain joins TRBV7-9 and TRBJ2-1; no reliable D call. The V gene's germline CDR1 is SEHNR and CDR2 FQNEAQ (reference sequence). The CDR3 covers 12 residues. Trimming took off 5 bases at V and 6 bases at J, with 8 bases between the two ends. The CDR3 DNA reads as TGTGCCAGCAGCGGATTACCCAATGAGCAGTTCTTC. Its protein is CASSGLPNEQFF.

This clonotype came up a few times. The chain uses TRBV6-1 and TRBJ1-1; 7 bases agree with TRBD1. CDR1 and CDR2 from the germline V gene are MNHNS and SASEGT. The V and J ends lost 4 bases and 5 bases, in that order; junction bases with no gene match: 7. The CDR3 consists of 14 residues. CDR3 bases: TGTGCCAGCAGTGCCAGGGGGGTTTGGACTGAAGCTTTCTTT. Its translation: CASSARGVWTEAFF.

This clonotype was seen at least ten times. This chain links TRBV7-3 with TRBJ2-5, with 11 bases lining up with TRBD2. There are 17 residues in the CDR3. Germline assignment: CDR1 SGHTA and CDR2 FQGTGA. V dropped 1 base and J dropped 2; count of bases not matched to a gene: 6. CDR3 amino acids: CASSLMPTSGGQETQYF. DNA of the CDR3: TGTGCCAGCAGCTTAATGCCAACTAGCGGGGGACAAGAGACCCAGTACTTC.

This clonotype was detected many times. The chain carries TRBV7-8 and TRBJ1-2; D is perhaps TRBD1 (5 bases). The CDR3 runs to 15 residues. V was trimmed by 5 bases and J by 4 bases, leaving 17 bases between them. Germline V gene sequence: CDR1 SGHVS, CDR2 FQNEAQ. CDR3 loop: CASSIRDGGSYGYTF. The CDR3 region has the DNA TGTGCCAGCAGCATAAGGGACGGAGGGTCCTATGGCTACACCTTC. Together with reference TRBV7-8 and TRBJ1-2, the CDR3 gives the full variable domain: GAGVSQSPRYKVAKRGQDVALRCDPISGHVSLFWYQQALGQGPEFLTYFQNEAQLDKSGLPSDRFFAERPEGSVSTLKIQRTQQEDSAVYLCASSIRDGGSYGYTFGSGTRLTVV.